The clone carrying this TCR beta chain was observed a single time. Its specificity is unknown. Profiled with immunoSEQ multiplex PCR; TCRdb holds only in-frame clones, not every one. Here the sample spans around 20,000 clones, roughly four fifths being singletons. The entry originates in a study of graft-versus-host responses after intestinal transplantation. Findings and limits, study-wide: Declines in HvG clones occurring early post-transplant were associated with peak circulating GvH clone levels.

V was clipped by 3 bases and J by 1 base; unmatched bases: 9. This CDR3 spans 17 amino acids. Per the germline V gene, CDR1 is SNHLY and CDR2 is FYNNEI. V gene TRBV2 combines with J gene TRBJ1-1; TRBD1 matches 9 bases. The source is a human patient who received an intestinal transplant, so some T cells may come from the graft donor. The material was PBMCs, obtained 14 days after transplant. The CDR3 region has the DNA TGTGCCAGCAGTGAGGGAGGACAGGGGTTCGGGAACACTGAAGCTTTCTTT. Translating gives CASSEGGQGFGNTEAFF.